The entry below gives a single T cell receptor (beta chain) sequence along with its context. Antigen unknown. This entry comes from a study of PD-1 blockade in classical Hodgkin lymphoma. Overall study results and limits: Although disease activity or prior therapy may be involved, causes of the repertoire differences remain undefined.

All patients relapsed after autologous stem cell transplantation, and brentuximab vedotin exposure varied. Magnetic negative selection was used to purify CD4+ T cells from thawed PBMCs. Data came from immunoSEQ multiplex PCR; TCRdb stores just in-frame clones and leaves some out. The sample consists of about 8,500 clones, roughly 80% of them appearing once. The sequence came from a human donor with classical Hodgkin lymphoma. The sequenced sample was CD4+ T cells from blood, obtained at baseline.

CDR3 protein: CASSSGSGGGTPLHF. The CDR3 nucleotides read TGTGCCAGCAGTTCCGGAAGTGGGGGCGGGACACCCCTCCACTTT. V and J are TRBV6-1 and TRBJ1-6; possibly TRBD1 for D (6 bases). In germline, CDR1 is MNHNS, CDR2 SASEGT. The germline V and J ends were trimmed by 5 bases and 11 bases, with 19 bases remaining between them. The CDR3 runs to 15 residues.